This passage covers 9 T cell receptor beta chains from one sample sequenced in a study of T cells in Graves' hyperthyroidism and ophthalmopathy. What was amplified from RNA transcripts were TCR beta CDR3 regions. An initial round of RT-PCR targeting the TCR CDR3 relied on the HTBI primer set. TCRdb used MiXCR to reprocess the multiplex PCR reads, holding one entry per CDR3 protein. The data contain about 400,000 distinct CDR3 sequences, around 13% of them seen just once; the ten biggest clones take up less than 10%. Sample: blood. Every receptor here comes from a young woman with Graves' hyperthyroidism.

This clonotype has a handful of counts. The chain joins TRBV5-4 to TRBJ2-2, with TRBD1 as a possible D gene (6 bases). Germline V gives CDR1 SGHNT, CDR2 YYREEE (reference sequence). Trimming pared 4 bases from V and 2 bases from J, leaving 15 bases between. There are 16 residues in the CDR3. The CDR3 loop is CASSPPQGYNTGELFF. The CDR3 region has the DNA TGTGCCAGCAGCCCACCACAGGGATACAACACCGGGGAGCTGTTTTTT.

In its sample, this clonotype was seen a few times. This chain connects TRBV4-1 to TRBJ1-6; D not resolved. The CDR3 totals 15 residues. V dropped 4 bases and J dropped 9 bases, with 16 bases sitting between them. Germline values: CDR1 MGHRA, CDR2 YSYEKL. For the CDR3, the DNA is TGCGCCAGCAGCCCACTCTCGGACCGCCTTTCACCCCTCCACTTT. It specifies CASSPLSDRLSPLHF.

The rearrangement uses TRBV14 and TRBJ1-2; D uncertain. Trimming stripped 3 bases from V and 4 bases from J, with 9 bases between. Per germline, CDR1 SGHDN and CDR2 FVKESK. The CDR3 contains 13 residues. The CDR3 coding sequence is TGTGCCAGCAGCCACTCTCAGGCCTATGGCTACACCTTC. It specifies CASSHSQAYGYTF. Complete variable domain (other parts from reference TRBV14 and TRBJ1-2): EAGVTQFPSHSVIEKGQTVTLRCDPISGHDNLYWYRRVMGKEIKFLLHFVKESKQDESGMPNNRFLAERTGGTYSTLKVQPAELEDSGVYFCASSHSQAYGYTFGSGTRLTVV.

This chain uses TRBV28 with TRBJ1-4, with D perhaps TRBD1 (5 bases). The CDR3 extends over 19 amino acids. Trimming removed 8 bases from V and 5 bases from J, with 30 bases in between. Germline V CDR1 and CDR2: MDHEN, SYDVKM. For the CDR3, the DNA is TGTGCCAGCTACTACCACACTCCGGGCCGATCGGGACCCAATGAAAAACTGTTTTTT. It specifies CASYYHTPGRSGPNEKLFF.

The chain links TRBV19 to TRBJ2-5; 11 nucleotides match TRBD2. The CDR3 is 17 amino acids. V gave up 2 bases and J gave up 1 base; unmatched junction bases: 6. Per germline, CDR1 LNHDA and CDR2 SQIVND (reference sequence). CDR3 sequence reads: CASSISLAGALQETQYF. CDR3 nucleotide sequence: TGTGCCAGTAGTATATCACTAGCGGGAGCCCTCCAAGAGACCCAGTACTTC.

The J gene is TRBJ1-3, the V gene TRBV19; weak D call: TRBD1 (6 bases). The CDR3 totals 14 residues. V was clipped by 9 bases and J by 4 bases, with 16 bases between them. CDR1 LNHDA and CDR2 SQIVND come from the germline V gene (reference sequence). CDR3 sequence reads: CASKTGSAGNTIYF. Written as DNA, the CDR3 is TGTGCCAGCAAAACAGGGAGCGCCGGAAACACCATATATTTT.

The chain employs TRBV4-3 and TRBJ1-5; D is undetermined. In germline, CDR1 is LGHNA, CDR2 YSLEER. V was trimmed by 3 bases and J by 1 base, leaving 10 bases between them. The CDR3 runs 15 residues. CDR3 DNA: TGCGCCAGCAGCCAGGATCCTTTAAGCAATCAGCCCCAGCATTTT. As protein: CASSQDPLSNQPQHF.

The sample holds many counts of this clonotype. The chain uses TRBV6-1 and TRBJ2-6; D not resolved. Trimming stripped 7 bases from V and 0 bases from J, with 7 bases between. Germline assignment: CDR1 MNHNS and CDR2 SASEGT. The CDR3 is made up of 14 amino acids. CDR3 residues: CASTRISGANVLTF. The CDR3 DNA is TGTGCCAGCACGAGAATCTCTGGGGCCAACGTCCTGACTTTC.

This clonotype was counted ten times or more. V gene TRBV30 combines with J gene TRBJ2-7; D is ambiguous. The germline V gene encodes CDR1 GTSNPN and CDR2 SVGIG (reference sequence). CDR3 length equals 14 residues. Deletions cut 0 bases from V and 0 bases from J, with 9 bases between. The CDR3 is CAWSVFGSSYEQYF. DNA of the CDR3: TGTGCCTGGAGTGTTTTCGGAAGCTCCTACGAGCAGTACTTC.